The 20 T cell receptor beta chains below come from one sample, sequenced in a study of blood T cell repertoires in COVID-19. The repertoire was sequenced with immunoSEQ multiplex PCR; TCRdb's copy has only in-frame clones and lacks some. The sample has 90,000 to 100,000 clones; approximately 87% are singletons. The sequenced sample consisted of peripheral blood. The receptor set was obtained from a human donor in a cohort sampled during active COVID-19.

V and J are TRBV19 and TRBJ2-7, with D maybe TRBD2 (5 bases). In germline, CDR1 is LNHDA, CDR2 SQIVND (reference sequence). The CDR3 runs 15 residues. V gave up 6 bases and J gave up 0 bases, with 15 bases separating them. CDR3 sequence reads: CASSPASGNSYEQYF. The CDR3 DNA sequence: TGTGCCAGTAGCCCTGCTTCGGGGAACTCCTACGAGCAGTACTTC.

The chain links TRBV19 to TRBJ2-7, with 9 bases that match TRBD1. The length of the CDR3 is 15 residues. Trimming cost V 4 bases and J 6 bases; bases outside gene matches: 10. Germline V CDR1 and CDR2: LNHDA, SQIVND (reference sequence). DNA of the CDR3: TGTGCCAGTAGTAGGGGGGACAGGGCTCTTGGCGAGCAGTACTTC. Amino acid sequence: CASSRGDRALGEQYF.

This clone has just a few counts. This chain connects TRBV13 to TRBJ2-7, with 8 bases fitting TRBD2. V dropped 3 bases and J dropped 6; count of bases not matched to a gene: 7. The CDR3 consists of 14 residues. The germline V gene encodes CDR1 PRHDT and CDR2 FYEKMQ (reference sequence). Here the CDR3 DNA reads TGTGCCAGCAGCTTCCTCGGGGGGGCGGTCGAGCAGTACTTC. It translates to CASSFLGGAVEQYF. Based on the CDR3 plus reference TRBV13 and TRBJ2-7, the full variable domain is AAGVIQSPRHLIKEKRETATLKCYPIPRHDTVYWYQQGPGQDPQFLISFYEKMQSDKGSIPDRFSAQQFSDYHSELNMSSLELGDSALYFCASSFLGGAVEQYFGPGTRLTVT.

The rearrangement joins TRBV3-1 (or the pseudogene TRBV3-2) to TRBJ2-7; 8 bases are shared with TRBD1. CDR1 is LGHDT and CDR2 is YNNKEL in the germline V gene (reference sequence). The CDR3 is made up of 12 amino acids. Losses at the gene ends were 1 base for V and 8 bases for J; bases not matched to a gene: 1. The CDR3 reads CASSQGTGKQYF. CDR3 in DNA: TGTGCCAGCAGCCAAGGGACAGGGAAGCAGTACTTC.

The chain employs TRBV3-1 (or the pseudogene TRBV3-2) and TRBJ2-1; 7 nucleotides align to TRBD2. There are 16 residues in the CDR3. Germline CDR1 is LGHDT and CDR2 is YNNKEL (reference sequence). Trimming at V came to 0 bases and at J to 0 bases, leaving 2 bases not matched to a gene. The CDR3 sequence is CASSQDGGSSYNEQFF. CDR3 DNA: TGTGCCAGCAGCCAAGATGGCGGGAGCTCCTACAATGAGCAGTTCTTC.

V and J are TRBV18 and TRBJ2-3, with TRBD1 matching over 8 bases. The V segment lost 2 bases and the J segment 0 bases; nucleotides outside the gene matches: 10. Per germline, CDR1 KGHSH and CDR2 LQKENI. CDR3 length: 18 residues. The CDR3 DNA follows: TGTGCCAGCTCACCAGGCAGGGGGCTTTACGCTAGCACAGATACGCAGTATTTT. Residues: CASSPGRGLYASTDTQYF. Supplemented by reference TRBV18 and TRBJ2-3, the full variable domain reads NAGVMQNPRHLVRRRGQEARLRCSPMKGHSHVYWYRQLPEEGLKFMVYLQKENIIDESGMPKERFSAEFPKEGPSILRIQQVVRGDSAAYFCASSPGRGLYASTDTQYFGPGTRLTVL.

The CDR3 protein is CASRPPDRGWMDEQFF. CDR3 bases: TGTGCCAGCAGGCCCCCCGACAGGGGCTGGATGGATGAGCAGTTCTTC. V and J are TRBV28 and TRBJ2-1; 8 bases agree with TRBD1. This CDR3 is 16 amino acids long. CDR1 MDHEN and CDR2 SYDVKM come from the germline V gene. Trimming cost V 6 bases and J 8 bases; bases outside gene matches: 15.

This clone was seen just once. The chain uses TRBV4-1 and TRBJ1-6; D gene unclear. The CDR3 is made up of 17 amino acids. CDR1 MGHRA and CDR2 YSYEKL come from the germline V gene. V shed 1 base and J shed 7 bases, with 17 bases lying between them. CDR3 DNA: TGCGCCAGCAGCCAAGGCGGCGCCTACTCTTTGAATTCACCCCTCCACTTT. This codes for CASSQGGAYSLNSPLHF.

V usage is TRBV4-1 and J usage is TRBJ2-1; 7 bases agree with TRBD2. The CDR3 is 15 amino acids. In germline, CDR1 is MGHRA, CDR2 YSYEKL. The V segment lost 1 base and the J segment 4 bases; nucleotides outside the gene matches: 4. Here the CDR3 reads CASSQGDYPYNEQFF. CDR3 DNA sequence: TGCGCCAGCAGCCAAGGGGACTACCCGTACAATGAGCAGTTCTTC.

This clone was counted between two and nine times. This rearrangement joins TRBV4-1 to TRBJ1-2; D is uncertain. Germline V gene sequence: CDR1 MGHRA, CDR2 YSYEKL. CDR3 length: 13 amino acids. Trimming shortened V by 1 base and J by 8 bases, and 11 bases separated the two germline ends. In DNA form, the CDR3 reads TGCGCCAGCAGCCAAGCTGACACGGGGGGCTACACCTTC. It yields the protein CASSQADTGGYTF.

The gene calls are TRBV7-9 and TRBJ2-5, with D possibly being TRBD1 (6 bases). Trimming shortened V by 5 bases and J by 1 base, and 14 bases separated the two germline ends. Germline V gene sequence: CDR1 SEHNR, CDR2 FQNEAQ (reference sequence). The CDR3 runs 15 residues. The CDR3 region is CASSARDTIQETQYF. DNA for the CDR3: TGTGCCAGCAGCGCCCGGGACACAATCCAAGAGACCCAGTACTTC.

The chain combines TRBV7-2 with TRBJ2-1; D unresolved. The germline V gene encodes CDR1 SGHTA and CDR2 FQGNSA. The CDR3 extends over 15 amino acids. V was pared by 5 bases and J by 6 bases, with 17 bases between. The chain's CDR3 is CASSPTPPTINEQFF. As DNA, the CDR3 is TGTGCCAGCAGCCCGACTCCACCTACGATCAATGAGCAGTTCTTC.

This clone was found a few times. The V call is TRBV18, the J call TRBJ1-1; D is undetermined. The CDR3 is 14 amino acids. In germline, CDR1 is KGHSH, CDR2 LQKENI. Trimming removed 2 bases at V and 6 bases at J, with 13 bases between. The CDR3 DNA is TGTGCCAGCTCACCAGGGAGAGGGCATTCTGAAGCTTTCTTT. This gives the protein CASSPGRGHSEAFF.

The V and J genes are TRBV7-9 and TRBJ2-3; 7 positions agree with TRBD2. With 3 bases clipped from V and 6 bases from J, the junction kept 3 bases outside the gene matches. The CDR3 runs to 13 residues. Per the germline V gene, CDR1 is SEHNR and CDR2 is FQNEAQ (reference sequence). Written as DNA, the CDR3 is TGTGCCAGCAGCTTGTCGGGGGGTGATACGCAGTATTTT. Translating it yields CASSLSGGDTQYF.

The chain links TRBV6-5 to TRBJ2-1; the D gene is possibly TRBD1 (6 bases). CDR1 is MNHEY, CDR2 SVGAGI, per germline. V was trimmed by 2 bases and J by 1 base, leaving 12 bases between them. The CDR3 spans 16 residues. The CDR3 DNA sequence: TGTGCCAGCAGTTACGACCCGACAGGTTCCTACAATGAGCAGTTCTTC. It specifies CASSYDPTGSYNEQFF.

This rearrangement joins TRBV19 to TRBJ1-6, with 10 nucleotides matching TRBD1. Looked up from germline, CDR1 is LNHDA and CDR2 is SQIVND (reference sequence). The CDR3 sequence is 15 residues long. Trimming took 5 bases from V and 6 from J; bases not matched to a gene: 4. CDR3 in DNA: TGTGCCAGTAGTTCGACAGGGGGCACTAATTCACCCCTCCACTTT. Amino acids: CASSSTGGTNSPLHF.

The CDR3 loop is CSVQSDSYYGYTF. The CDR3 bases are TGCAGCGTTCAAAGTGACAGCTACTATGGCTACACCTTC. The chain recombines TRBV29-1 with TRBJ1-2, with D possibly matching TRBD1 (5 bases). There are 13 residues in the CDR3. Trimming took off 5 bases at V and 3 bases at J, with 13 bases between the two ends. Germline V gene data show CDR1 as SQVTM and CDR2 as ANQGSEA.

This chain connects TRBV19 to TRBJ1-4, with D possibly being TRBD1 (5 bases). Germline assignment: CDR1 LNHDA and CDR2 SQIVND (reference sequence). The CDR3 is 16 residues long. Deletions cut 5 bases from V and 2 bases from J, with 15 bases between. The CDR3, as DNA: TGTGCCAGTAGTTCATACAAGGGGCGCACTAATGAAAAACTGTTTTTT. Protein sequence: CASSSYKGRTNEKLFF.

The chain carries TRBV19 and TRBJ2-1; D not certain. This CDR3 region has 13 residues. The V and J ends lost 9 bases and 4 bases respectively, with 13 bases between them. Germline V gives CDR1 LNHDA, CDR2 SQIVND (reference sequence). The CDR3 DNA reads TGTGCCAGCAAACGAGGCAGTTACAATGAGCAGTTCTTC. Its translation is CASKRGSYNEQFF. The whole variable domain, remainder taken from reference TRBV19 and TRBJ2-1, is DGGITQSPKYLFRKEGQNVTLSCEQNLNHDAMYWYRQDPGQGLRLIYYSQIVNDFQKGDIAEGYSVSREKKESFPLTVTSAQKNPTAFYLCASKRGSYNEQFFGPGTRLTVL.

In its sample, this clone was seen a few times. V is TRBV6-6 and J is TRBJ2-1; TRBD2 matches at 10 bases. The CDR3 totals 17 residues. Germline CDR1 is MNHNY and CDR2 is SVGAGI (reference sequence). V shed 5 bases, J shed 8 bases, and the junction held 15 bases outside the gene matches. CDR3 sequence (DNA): TGTGCCAGCAGTCCACGGACTAGCGGAGCACCCAGGGATGAGCAGTTCTTC. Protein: CASSPRTSGAPRDEQFF.